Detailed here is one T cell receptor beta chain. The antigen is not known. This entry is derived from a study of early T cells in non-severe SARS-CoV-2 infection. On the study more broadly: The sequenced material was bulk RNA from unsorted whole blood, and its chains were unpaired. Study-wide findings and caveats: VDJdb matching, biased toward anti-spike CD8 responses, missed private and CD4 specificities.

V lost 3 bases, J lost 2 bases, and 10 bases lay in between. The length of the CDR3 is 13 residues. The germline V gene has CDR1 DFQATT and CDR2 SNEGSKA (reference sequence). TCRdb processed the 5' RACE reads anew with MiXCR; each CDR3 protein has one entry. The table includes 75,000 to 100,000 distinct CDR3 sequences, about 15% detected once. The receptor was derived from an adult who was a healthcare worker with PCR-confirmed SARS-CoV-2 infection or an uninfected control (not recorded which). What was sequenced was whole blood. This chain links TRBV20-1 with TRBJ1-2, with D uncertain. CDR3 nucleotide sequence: TGCAGTGCTAGCCAAGGGCGCAACTATGGCTACACCTTC. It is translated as CSASQGRNYGYTF.